This TCR beta chain comes out of a study of blood T cell repertoires in COVID-19. The overall study: Acute and convalescent COVID-19 samples came from the United States, Italy and Spain.

The Seattle site enrolled patients during active infection and followed them longitudinally. In the study's own analysis: Quantification of nucleated cells was approximated via reference gene primer amplification. TCRdb's copy holds only in-frame clones and misses some; the assay was immunoSEQ multiplex PCR. The V and J calls and clone size come from that table; D and trimming were worked out from the DNA. The sample contains over 150,000 clones, around 83% of which appear only once. Germline V gene data show CDR1 as SGHRS and CDR2 as YFSETQ. V trimming: 4 bases; J trimming: 7 bases; junction bases outside the gene matches: 11. The CDR3 covers 15 residues.

V is TRBV5-1 and J is TRBJ1-3, with 7 bases matching TRBD1. Sequencing was performed on peripheral blood. The source is a woman aged 60-70 years with COVID-19, enrolled during active disease. CDR3 sequence reads: CASSPKPDRVNTIYF. Here the CDR3 DNA reads TGCGCCAGCAGCCCTAAACCTGACAGGGTTAACACCATATATTTT.